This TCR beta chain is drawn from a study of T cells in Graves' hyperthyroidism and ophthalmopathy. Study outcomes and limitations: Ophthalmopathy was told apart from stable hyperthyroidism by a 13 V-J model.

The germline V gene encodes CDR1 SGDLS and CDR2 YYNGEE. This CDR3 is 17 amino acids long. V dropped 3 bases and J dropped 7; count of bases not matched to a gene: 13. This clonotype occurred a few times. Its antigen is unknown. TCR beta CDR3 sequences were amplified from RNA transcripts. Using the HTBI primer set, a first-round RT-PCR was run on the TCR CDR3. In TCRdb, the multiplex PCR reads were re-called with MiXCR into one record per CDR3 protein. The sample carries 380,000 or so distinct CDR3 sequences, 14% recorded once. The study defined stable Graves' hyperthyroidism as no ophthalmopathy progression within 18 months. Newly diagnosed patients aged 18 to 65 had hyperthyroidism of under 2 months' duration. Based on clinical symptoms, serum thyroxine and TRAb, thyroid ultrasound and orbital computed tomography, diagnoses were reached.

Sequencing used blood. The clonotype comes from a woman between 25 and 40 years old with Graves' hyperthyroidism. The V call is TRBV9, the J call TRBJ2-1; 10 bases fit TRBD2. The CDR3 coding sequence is TGTGCCAGCAGCGGGCGTTTTCCGGGACTAGCGTGGAATGAGCAGTTCTTC. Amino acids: CASSGRFPGLAWNEQFF.